Listed here are 3 T cell receptor beta chains from one sample, sequenced in a study of T cells in Graves' hyperthyroidism and ophthalmopathy. Amplification targeted TCR beta CDR3 regions from RNA transcripts. The HTBI primer set served for first-round RT-PCR of the TCR CDR3. TCRdb re-derived calls from the multiplex PCR reads in MiXCR, one entry per CDR3 protein. The data show 500,000 to 650,000 distinct CDR3 sequences, approximately 15% seen once. The specimen sequenced was blood. The receptors shown here come from a middle-aged woman with Graves' hyperthyroidism.

This clonotype was counted ten times or more. The V and J genes are TRBV11-2 and TRBJ1-1; 7 positions agree with TRBD1. The CDR3 covers 16 residues. Germline loops: CDR1 SGHAT, CDR2 FQNNGV. V lost 1 base and J lost 1; bases outside the gene matches: 6. CDR3 in amino acids: CASSLGTGEGNTEAFF. The CDR3 DNA reads TGTGCCAGCAGCTTAGGCACAGGGGAAGGGAACACTGAAGCTTTCTTT.

The CDR3 DNA reads as TGTGCCAGCAAGCCTGGGGGGTATACTGAAGCTTTCTTT. Translating gives CASKPGGYTEAFF. The chain uses TRBV2 and TRBJ1-1; weak D call: TRBD1 (5 bases). V lost 7 bases to trimming and J lost 5 bases, with 14 bases between them. Germline CDR1 is SNHLY and CDR2 is FYNNEI. The CDR3 spans 13 residues.

The table lists this clonotype with many counts. The chain combines TRBV2 with TRBJ2-1; D not certain. This CDR3 is 13 amino acids long. Germline assignment: CDR1 SNHLY and CDR2 FYNNEI. Trimming pared 3 bases from V and 4 bases from J, leaving 7 bases between. DNA for the CDR3: TGTGCCAGCAGTGACGTCTTTTACAATGAGCAGTTCTTC. This encodes CASSDVFYNEQFF. The full variable domain, its missing parts supplied by reference TRBV2 and TRBJ2-1, is EPEVTQTPSHQVTQMGQEVILRCVPISNHLYFYWYRQILGQKVEFLVSFYNNEISEKSEIFDDQFSVERPDGSNFTLKIRSTKLEDSAMYFCASSDVFYNEQFFGPGTRLTVL.